These 2 T cell receptor beta chains originate from one sample sequenced in a study of a mutant IDH1 vaccine in newly diagnosed glioma. The data were produced by immunoSEQ multiplex PCR, yet TCRdb's version contains in-frame clones alone and is incomplete. The profile covers 50,000 to 70,000 clones, with 84% appearing a single time and 13% taken by the ten largest. Which antigens these TCRs recognize remains unknown. Time point specified: week 23, last vaccination. Topical imiquimod accompanied each vaccine dose, which consisted of 300 ug of mutant IDH1 20-mer peptide. This specimen was PBMCs, taken from a glioma patient whose treatment included an IDH1 peptide vaccine. These receptors all come from a young man with glioma.

The V gene is TRBV4-2, the J gene TRBJ2-3; the D gene is possibly TRBD2 (6 bases). Germline-derived CDR1 and CDR2 are LGHNA and YNFKEQ. Trimming left V 1 base short and J 3 bases short, with 8 bases between. This CDR3 contains 14 residues. This CDR3 reads CASSQVAGTDTQYF. CDR3 in DNA: TGTGCCAGCAGCCAAGTCGCGGGAACAGATACGCAGTATTTT.

This clone was observed a handful of times. V is TRBV30 and J is TRBJ1-5; 7 bases match TRBD1. Germline lookup yields CDR1 GTSNPN and CDR2 SVGIG (reference sequence). V was clipped by 5 bases and J by 0 bases; unmatched bases: 7. This CDR3 is 15 amino acids long. CDR3 sequence: CAWARGSNSNQPQHF. The CDR3 DNA is TGTGCCTGGGCCAGGGGGAGTAATAGCAATCAGCCCCAGCATTTT.